This is a list of T cell receptor beta chains from one sample in a study of cytomegalovirus exposure and HLA in healthy donors. Generated by immunoSEQ multiplex PCR, the TCRdb table keeps only in-frame clones and is missing some. Listed are fewer than 200,000 clones; around 1.4% falls within the top ten. The specimen was PBMCs. These receptors all come from a woman aged 55-75 years in good health and CMV-seronegative. Both conserved end residues are trimmed from each CDR3.

>TRBV11-2|TRBJ2-3
ASTPGGKTDTQY
>TRBV29-1|TRBJ1-1
SVEEFLEYTEAF
>TRBV2|TRBJ2-1
ASTTTRVEQF
>TRBV5-4|TRBJ2-5
ASSQQGGGQETQY
>TRBV6-1|TRBJ2-7
ASSEPAGGPNEQY
>TRBV19|TRBJ2-1
ASTLGTGGYNEQF
>TRBV9|TRBJ2-2
ASSVTGTSGRVRGELF
>TRBV6-6|TRBJ1-5
ASSYSDRPNQPQH
>TRBV4-3|TRBJ1-1
ASSQVGWAANTEAF
>TRBV5-6|TRBJ2-4
ASSLGGGKNIQY
>TRBV5-1|TRBJ2-5
ASSATGTGTGETQY
>TRBV5-5|TRBJ1-3
ASSFRDSGNTIY
>TRBV5-6|TRBJ1-5
ASSLTGVQPQH
>TRBV6-4|TRBJ1-6
ASSVRTDSPLH
>TRBV19|TRBJ1-4
ASRGQGTATNEKLF
>TRBV5-1|TRBJ2-1
ASSSQGAGNEQF
>TRBV5-1|TRBJ2-5
ASSLQETQY
>TRBV7-2|TRBJ1-6
ASSLAGGANSPLH
>TRBV7-9|TRBJ2-3
ASSRGTSDTDTQY
>TRBV6-6|TRBJ2-5
ASSPKTGGGETQY
>TRBV7-3|TRBJ2-1
ASSLKGAGEQF
>TRBV18|TRBJ2-7
ASSPPGQDSSYEQY
>TRBV30|TRBJ1-3
AWSTGTAPGNTIY
>TRBV6-5|TRBJ2-1
ASRIAGGRYEQF
>TRBV4-1|TRBJ1-1
ASSQEWQSRGTEAF
>TRBV7-6|TRBJ2-7
ASSPGLAGRRTYEQY
>TRBV5-4|TRBJ2-1
ASKRQGANNEQF
>TRBV11-1|TRBJ2-7
ASSGRTSPYEQY
>TRBV7-2|TRBJ2-3
ASSLERTSGSTDTQY
>TRBV5-1|TRBJ2-5
ASRPTGVSQETQY
>TRBV5-1|TRBJ2-5
ASSFEETQY
>TRBV15|TRBJ2-7
ATSRDKSAAYEQY
>TRBV10-3|TRBJ2-1
AIKDRGVIEQF
>TRBV5-8|TRBJ1-5
ASSSLGQGPLPQH
>TRBV7-3|TRBJ1-3
ASSLGTGPGNTIY
>TRBV27|TRBJ1-5
ASSPGQGHQPQH
>TRBV4-1|TRBJ2-4
ASSHPLGAGEGLAKNIQY
>TRBV2|TRBJ1-1
ASGRDRGAF
>TRBV6-1|TRBJ2-7
ASSEYSRQGSYEQY
>TRBV19|TRBJ2-5
ASSRGPGQGLETQY
>TRBV11-2|TRBJ2-7
ASTIAKGNEQY
>TRBV29-1|TRBJ1-1
SVRDRGGTEAF
>TRBV9|TRBJ2-1
ASSVGLAGYNEQF